This T cell receptor (beta chain) emerged from a study of blood T cell repertoires in COVID-19. This clone is a singleton in its sample. The CDR3 consists of 14 residues. Germline loops: CDR1 SNHLY, CDR2 FYNNEI. Trimming removed 9 bases at V and 7 bases at J, with 16 bases between. The table came from immunoSEQ multiplex PCR; TCRdb's copy has only in-frame clones and leaves some out. The profile shows some 150,000 clones, approximately 86% of them singletons. V usage is TRBV2 and J usage is TRBJ1-6, with a weak D call TRBD1 (6 bases). This receptor was identified in a woman aged 60-75 years with acute or convalescent COVID-19. The sequenced sample was peripheral blood. CDR3 nucleotides: TGTGCCAGGGGATTTCGTAGGGGGAATTCACCCCTCCACTTT. The encoded protein is CARGFRRGNSPLHF.